The 13 T cell receptor beta chains presented below share a single source sample, sequenced in a study of blood T cell repertoires in COVID-19. Repertoires were generated with immunoSEQ multiplex PCR, while TCRdb's copy carries only in-frame clones and drops some. The sample consists of some 150,000 clones, roughly nine tenths of them appearing once. The sequenced sample was peripheral blood. All receptors derive from an older woman with acute or convalescent COVID-19.

The rearrangement uses TRBV19 and TRBJ1-1; D ambiguous. The CDR3 is 14 amino acids. V was cut by 6 bases and J by 5 bases, with 16 bases left in between. CDR1 is LNHDA, CDR2 SQIVND, per germline (reference sequence). CDR3 loop: CASRTIQLVTEAFF. The CDR3 DNA reads TGTGCCAGTAGGACTATACAGTTGGTAACTGAAGCTTTCTTT.

The rearrangement uses TRBV18 and TRBJ1-5, with TRBD1 matching 8 bases. The J segment lost 4 bases and the V segment lost 2 bases, leaving 4 bases of the junction unmatched. From germline, CDR1 is KGHSH and CDR2 LQKENI. The CDR3 extends over 15 amino acids. CDR3 residues: CASSPGQGRNQPQHF. DNA of the CDR3: TGTGCCAGCTCACCAGGACAGGGTCGTAATCAGCCCCAGCATTTT.

The chain combines TRBV7-2 with TRBJ2-7; 11 nucleotides agree with TRBD2. Unmatched junction bases numbered 3, after V lost 5 bases and J lost 0 bases. There are 15 residues in the CDR3. Germline V gene sequence: CDR1 SGHTA, CDR2 FQGNSA. The CDR3 DNA sequence: TGTGCCAGCAGCAAACTAGCGGGGGCCTCCTACGAGCAGTACTTC. Protein product: CASSKLAGASYEQYF.

V and J are TRBV9 and TRBJ1-1; tentative D call: TRBD1 (5 bases). The V end lost 4 bases, the J end lost 6 bases, and 16 bases lay between the germline ends. The CDR3 has 14 amino acids. Germline V gene lookup returns CDR1 SGDLS and CDR2 YYNGEE. For the CDR3, the DNA is TGTGCCAGCAGCCCAGCGTGGGCAGGGCCTGAAGCTTTCTTT. It yields the protein CASSPAWAGPEAFF.

This sequence joins TRBV19 and TRBJ2-2, with a tentative D call TRBD1 (6 bases). The CDR3 extends over 14 amino acids. Germline lookup yields CDR1 LNHDA and CDR2 SQIVND (reference sequence). V lost 7 bases and J lost 1, with 10 bases in between. The CDR3 reads CASINRVNTGELFF. The CDR3 region has the DNA TGTGCCAGTATTAACAGGGTGAACACCGGGGAGCTGTTTTTT.

This clone was detected once. The chain has TRBV5-1 and TRBJ2-2, with D maybe TRBD2 (6 bases). This CDR3 region has 13 residues. V lost 4 bases and J 8 bases, leaving 12 bases between the germline ends. Per germline, CDR1 SGHRS and CDR2 YFSETQ. The CDR3 protein is CASSAGTLGELFF. CDR3 nucleotides: TGCGCCAGCAGCGCGGGGACCCTGGGGGAGCTGTTTTTT.

This clone was observed a single time. The chain employs TRBV6-2 or TRBV6-3 and TRBJ1-1; D is unresolved. Germline CDR1 is MNHEY and CDR2 is SVGEGT. CDR3 length equals 16 residues. V lost 4 bases, J lost 0 bases, and 15 bases lay in between. The CDR3 reads CASSSIGRPMNTEAFF. The DNA of the CDR3 is TGTGCCAGCAGTTCGATAGGGAGACCCATGAACACTGAAGCTTTCTTT.

The CDR3 loop is CSASRQQETQYF. In nucleotides, the CDR3 is TGCAGTGCTAGTAGACAGCAAGAGACCCAGTACTTC. V gene TRBV20-1 combines with J gene TRBJ2-5; perhaps TRBD1 as D (5 bases). This CDR3 comprises 12 residues. V lost 3 bases to trimming and J lost 2 bases, with 7 bases between them. Per germline, CDR1 DFQATT and CDR2 SNEGSKA (reference sequence).

The V gene is TRBV7-9, the J gene TRBJ2-2; 10 bases align to TRBD2. Trimming cost V 6 bases and J 0 bases; bases outside gene matches: 10. In germline, CDR1 is SEHNR, CDR2 FQNEAQ (reference sequence). The CDR3 sequence is 18 residues long. DNA for the CDR3: TGTGCCAGCAGGAAAACTAGCGGGAATTTCGCGAACACCGGGGAGCTGTTTTTT. Translation gives CASRKTSGNFANTGELFF.

The gene calls are TRBV7-9 and TRBJ2-3, with 7 bases fitting TRBD2. The CDR3 consists of 16 residues. CDR1 is SEHNR and CDR2 is FQNEAQ in the germline V gene (reference sequence). J was trimmed by 0 bases and V by 5 bases; bases with no gene match: 8. CDR3 amino acids: CASSPQRGDSTDTQYF. For the CDR3, the DNA is TGTGCCAGCAGCCCTCAACGGGGGGATAGCACAGATACGCAGTATTTT.

The chain recombines TRBV6-1 with TRBJ1-1; a weak D match, TRBD1 (6 bases). Germline CDR1 MNHNS, CDR2 SASEGT. V was clipped by 2 bases and J by 6 bases, with 13 bases between them. This CDR3 is 14 amino acids long. The CDR3 sequence is CASSELSGGAEAFF. The DNA of the CDR3 is TGTGCCAGCAGTGAACTTAGTGGGGGCGCTGAAGCTTTCTTT.

As regards this clone: Other DNA sequences of this sample code for an identical CDR3. V usage is TRBV30 and J usage is TRBJ1-5; 7 nucleotides align to TRBD1. The CDR3 runs to 13 residues. The J segment lost 4 bases and the V segment lost 2 bases, leaving 2 bases of the junction unmatched. CDR1 is GTSNPN, CDR2 SVGIG, per germline (reference sequence). The CDR3 spells CAWSRQGNQPQHF. The DNA for the CDR3 is TGTGCCTGGAGTCGACAGGGTAATCAGCCCCAGCATTTT.

The chain couples TRBV30 to TRBJ1-2; D uncertain. Germline V gives CDR1 GTSNPN, CDR2 SVGIG (reference sequence). V was clipped by 2 bases and J by 3 bases, with 10 bases between them. The CDR3 consists of 13 residues. The CDR3 is CAWSFSTDYGYTF. The CDR3 DNA is TGTGCCTGGAGTTTTAGTACGGACTATGGCTACACCTTC.